This TCR beta chain emerged from a study of blood T cell repertoires in COVID-19. As for the study in general: T cells, B-cell-depleted T cells, or PBMCs supplied cDNA or gDNA.

The CDR3 runs 13 residues. Looked up from germline, CDR1 is SGHRS and CDR2 is YFSETQ. Trimming cost V 4 bases and J 2 bases; bases outside gene matches: 2. Authors' analysis steps: Reference gene primers were amplified, and this amplification served to estimate nucleated cell counts. TCRdb keeps only in-frame clones here, not all; method: immunoSEQ multiplex PCR. V and J calls and clone size are copied from that table; D and trimming were computed from the DNA. This sample has over 150,000 clones, with about 88% found just once. This clone has a single count. During active infection, Seattle patients enrolled and were then monitored through disease.

The clonotype originates from a man aged 45-60 years with COVID-19, enrolled during active disease. J is TRBJ2-7 and V is TRBV5-1; TRBD2 matches at 8 bases. Sequencing was carried out using peripheral blood. The DNA of the CDR3 is TGCGCCAGCAGCGTTAGCGGGACCTACGAGCAGTACTTC. This translates into CASSVSGTYEQYF.